This TCR beta chain was profiled in a study of blood T cells in healthy people across ages. A sample-barcoded 5' primer and a J-beta primer mix were used in a second PCR of about 6 to 12 cycles. TCRdb ran MiXCR on the 5' RACE reads and lists one entry per CDR3 protein. The sample holds hundreds of thousands of distinct CDR3 sequences, roughly 25% seen once. V shed 3 bases and J 8 bases; nucleotides not matched to a gene: 9. In germline, CDR1 is SGDLS, CDR2 YYNGEE. The CDR3 extends over 15 amino acids. Points on this clonotype: Antigen specificity is unknown.

Study-level findings and limits: Across the age range, TCR beta diversity per million T cells fell in a roughly linear way.

The same sample was also studied in work on T cells of mothers and their children. According to that study: Both sample barcodes and 2-4 random nucleotides came from the M1S primer of the second PCR.

The chain carries TRBV9 and TRBJ2-1; 9 nucleotides align to TRBD1. The TCR was taken from a boy younger than 18 in good health. The sample comprised blood. The CDR3 here is CASSAYRGQRYEQFF. The CDR3, as DNA: TGTGCCAGCAGCGCTTACAGGGGGCAAAGGTATGAGCAGTTCTTC.